This TCR beta chain was sequenced in a study of T cells after yellow fever vaccination. The study, taken as a whole, reports: The booster saw the reappearance of most primary-vaccination clones (around 95% CD4, around 90% CD8). Peaking on day 5 versus 15, the secondary response was faster but weaker. Few clonotypes appeared in both CD4 and CD8 compartments.

The authors made TCR cDNA by 5'RACE template switching, adding a universal primer site and UMIs. One entry per CDR3 protein, called by TCRdb with MiXCR from the 5' RACE reads. The repertoire holds 50,000 to 65,000 distinct CDR3 sequences, 5% to 8.5% seen once, with 24% in the top ten. Per the germline V gene, CDR1 is SEHNR and CDR2 is FQNEAQ (reference sequence). The CDR3 runs to 14 residues. With respect to this clonotype: The junction and the germline gene differ at one end; a read error may be behind it.

Sample: CD8+ T cells not binding an NS4B(214-222) dextramer, sorted from PBMCs, taken approximately 47 days after the first yellow fever vaccination. This clonotype was obtained from a man between 18 and 29 years old who received the YFV17D yellow fever vaccine. The chain joins TRBV7-9 to TRBJ1-4, with TRBD1 as a possible D gene (5 bases). The DNA of the CDR3 is TGTGCCAGCAGTCTCAGGGCAACTAATGATAAACTGTTTTTT. This translates into CASSLRATNDKLFF.